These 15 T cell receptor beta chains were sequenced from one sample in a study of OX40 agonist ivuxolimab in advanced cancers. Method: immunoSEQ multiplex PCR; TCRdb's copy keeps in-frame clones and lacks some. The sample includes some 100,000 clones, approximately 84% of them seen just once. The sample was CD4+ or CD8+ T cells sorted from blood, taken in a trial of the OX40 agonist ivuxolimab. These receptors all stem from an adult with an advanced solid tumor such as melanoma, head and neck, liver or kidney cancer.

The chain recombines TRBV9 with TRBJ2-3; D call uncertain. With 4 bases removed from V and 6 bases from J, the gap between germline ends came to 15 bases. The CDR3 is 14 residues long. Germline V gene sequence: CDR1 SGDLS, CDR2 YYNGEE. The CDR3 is CASSPIRPHDTQYF. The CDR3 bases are TGTGCCAGCAGCCCCATTCGTCCCCACGATACGCAGTATTTT.

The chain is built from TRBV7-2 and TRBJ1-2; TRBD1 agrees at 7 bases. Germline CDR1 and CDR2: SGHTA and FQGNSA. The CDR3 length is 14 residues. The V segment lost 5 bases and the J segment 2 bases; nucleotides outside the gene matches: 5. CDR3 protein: CASSPQQGNYGYTF. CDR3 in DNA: TGTGCCAGCAGCCCACAACAGGGGAACTATGGCTACACCTTC.

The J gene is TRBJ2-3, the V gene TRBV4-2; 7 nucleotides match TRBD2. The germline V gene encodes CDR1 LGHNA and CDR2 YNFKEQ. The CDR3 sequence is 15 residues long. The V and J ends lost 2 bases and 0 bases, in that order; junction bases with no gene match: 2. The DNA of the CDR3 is TGTGCCAGCAGCCAACTAGCGGATAGCACAGATACGCAGTATTTT. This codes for CASSQLADSTDTQYF.

In DNA, the CDR3 is TGTGCCAGCAGGTTGACAGGGTCCACTGAAGCTTTCTTT. Its translation is CASRLTGSTEAFF. The chain joins TRBV27 to TRBJ1-1; 7 positions agree with TRBD1. Unmatched junction bases numbered 5, after V lost 6 bases and J lost 4 bases. The CDR3 length is 13 residues. Germline V gives CDR1 MNHEY, CDR2 SMNVEV (reference sequence).

In DNA form, the CDR3 reads TGTGCCAGCAGTTATCGTCAGGGCACTAATGAAAAACTGTTTTTT. It is translated as CASSYRQGTNEKLFF. The rearrangement joins TRBV6-5 to TRBJ1-4; maybe TRBD1 (5 bases). The CDR3 is 15 residues long. V was shortened by 3 bases and J by 2 bases, with 10 bases between the two germline ends. In germline, CDR1 is MNHEY, CDR2 SVGAGI.

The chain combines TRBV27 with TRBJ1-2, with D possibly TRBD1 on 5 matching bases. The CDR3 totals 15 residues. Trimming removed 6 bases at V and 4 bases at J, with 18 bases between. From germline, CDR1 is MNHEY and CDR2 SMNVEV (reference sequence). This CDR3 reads CASSKLTGVGYGYTF. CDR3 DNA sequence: TGTGCCAGCAGCAAACTAACAGGCGTCGGCTATGGCTACACCTTC.

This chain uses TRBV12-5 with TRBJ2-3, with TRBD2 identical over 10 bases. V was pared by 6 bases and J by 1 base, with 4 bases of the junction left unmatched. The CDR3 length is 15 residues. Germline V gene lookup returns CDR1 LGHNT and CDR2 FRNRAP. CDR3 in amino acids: CASGSGRAGTDTQYF. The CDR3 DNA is TGTGCTAGTGGGAGCGGGAGGGCCGGCACAGATACGCAGTATTTT.

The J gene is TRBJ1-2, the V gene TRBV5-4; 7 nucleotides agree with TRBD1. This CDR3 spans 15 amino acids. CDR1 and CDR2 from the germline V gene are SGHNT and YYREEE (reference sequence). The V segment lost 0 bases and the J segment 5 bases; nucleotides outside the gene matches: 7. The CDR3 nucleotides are TGTGCCAGCAGCTTGGGAGACAGGGAAGGGTATGGCTACACCTTC. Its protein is CASSLGDREGYGYTF.

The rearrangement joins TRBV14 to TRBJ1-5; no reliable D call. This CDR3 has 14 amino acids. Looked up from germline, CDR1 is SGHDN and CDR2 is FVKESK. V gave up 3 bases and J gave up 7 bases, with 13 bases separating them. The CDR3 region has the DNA TGTGCCAGCAGCCACGGAGGGAGCGGGCAGCCCCAGCATTTT. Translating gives CASSHGGSGQPQHF.

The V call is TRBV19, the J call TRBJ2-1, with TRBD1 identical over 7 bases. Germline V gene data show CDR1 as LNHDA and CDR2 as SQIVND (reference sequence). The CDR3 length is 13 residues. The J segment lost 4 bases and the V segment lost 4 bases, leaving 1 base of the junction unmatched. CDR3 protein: CASSKDRYNEQFF. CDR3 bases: TGTGCCAGTAGTAAGGACAGGTACAATGAGCAGTTCTTC.

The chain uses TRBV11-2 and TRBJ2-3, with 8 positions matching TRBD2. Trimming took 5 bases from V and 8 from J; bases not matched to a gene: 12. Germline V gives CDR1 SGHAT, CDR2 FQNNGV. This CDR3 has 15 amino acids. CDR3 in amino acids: CASSPRGGTLGTQYF. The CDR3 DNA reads TGTGCCAGCAGCCCCCGGGGGGGGACACTTGGTACGCAGTATTTT. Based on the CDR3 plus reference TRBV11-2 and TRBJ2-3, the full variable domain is EAGVAQSPRYKIIEKRQSVAFWCNPISGHATLYWYQQILGQGPKLLIQFQNNGVVDDSQLPKDRFSAERLKGVDSTLKIQPAKLEDSAVYLCASSPRGGTLGTQYFGPGTRLTVL.

DNA for the CDR3: TGCGCCAGCAGCAAGGACAGGGGGAACACTGAAGCTTTCTTT. Its protein is CASSKDRGNTEAFF. The chain has TRBV5-1 and TRBJ1-1; 9 bases map to TRBD1. The CDR3 has 14 amino acids. Per the germline V gene, CDR1 is SGHRS and CDR2 is YFSETQ. Trimming at V came to 4 bases and at J to 1 base, leaving 2 bases not matched to a gene.

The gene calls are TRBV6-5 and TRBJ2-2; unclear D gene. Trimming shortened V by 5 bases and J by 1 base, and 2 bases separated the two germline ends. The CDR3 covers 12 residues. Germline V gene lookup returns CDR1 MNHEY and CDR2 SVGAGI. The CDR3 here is CASSQNTGELFF. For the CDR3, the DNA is TGTGCCAGCAGTCAGAACACCGGGGAGCTGTTTTTT.

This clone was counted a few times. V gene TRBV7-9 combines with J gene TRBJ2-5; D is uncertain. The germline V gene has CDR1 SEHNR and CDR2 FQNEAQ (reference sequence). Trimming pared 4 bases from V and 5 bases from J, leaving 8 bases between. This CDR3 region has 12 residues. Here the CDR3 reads CASSSSGETQYF. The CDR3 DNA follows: TGTGCCAGCAGCTCCTCTGGGGAGACCCAGTACTTC.

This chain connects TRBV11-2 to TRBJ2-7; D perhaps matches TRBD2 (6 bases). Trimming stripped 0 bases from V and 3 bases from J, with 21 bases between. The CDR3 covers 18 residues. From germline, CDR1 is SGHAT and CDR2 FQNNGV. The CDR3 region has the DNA TGTGCCAGCAGCTTAGATCGGGGAGGACAAGCGTCATACTACGAGCAGTACTTC. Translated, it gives CASSLDRGGQASYYEQYF. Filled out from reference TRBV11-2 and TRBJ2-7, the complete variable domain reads EAGVAQSPRYKIIEKRQSVAFWCNPISGHATLYWYQQILGQGPKLLIQFQNNGVVDDSQLPKDRFSAERLKGVDSTLKIQPAKLEDSAVYLCASSLDRGGQASYYEQYFGPGTRLTVT.